What follows are 8 T cell receptor beta chains derived from one specimen sequenced in a study of shared clonotypes between healthy human individuals. The table came from immunoSEQ multiplex PCR; TCRdb's copy has only in-frame clones and leaves some out. The table includes 650,000 to 700,000 clones, less than 95% detected once. Sequenced: memory CD8+ T cells from PBMCs. Subset meaning: CD45RO+ cells pooled with CCR7-negative TemRA cells. All receptors derive from a man between 18 and 29 years old in good health. Some clones in this sample may be carry-over from other donors' samples.

The chain employs TRBV7-2 and TRBJ2-2, with 11 bases lining up with TRBD2. V shed 5 bases, J shed 4 bases, and the junction held 3 bases outside the gene matches. Germline loops: CDR1 SGHTA, CDR2 FQGNSA. CDR3 length: 15 residues. CDR3 DNA sequence: TGTGCCAGCAGCGCCCTAGCGGGAGGCACCGGGGAGCTGTTTTTT. It specifies CASSALAGGTGELFF.

The chain carries TRBV27 and TRBJ2-1; D not certain. CDR3 size: 14 residues. The V end was cut by 6 bases, the J end by 2 bases, with 11 bases between. Germline lookup yields CDR1 MNHEY and CDR2 SMNVEV (reference sequence). The DNA of the CDR3 is TGTGCCAGCAGCTCAGCTAGTACCTACAATGAGCAGTTCTTC. This gives the protein CASSSASTYNEQFF.

This chain connects TRBV5-1 to TRBJ2-7, with D perhaps matching TRBD1 (5 bases). The CDR3 runs to 14 residues. Trimming pared 3 bases from V and 2 bases from J, leaving 12 bases between. Germline CDR1 is SGHRS and CDR2 is YFSETQ. The CDR3 sequence: CASSSDIRPYEQYF. Written as DNA, the CDR3 is TGCGCCAGCAGCTCGGACATCCGACCCTACGAGCAGTACTTC.

The chain joins TRBV28 to TRBJ1-1; D call uncertain. The CDR3 length is 13 residues. CDR1 MDHEN and CDR2 SYDVKM come from the germline V gene. Trimming removed 8 bases at V and 2 bases at J, with 12 bases between. The CDR3 region has the DNA TGTGCCAGCGGGATCTTCCAAAACACTGAAGCTTTCTTT. It translates to CASGIFQNTEAFF.

The count of this clone is one. The V gene is TRBV30, the J gene TRBJ2-5; 8 bases are shared with TRBD1. After removal of 7 bases from V and 1 base from J, the junction contained 8 bases not matched to a gene. This CDR3 is built from 14 residues. From germline, CDR1 is GTSNPN and CDR2 SVGIG (reference sequence). The CDR3 DNA follows: TGTGCCTCCGACCGGGGACAGGCCCAAGAGACCCAGTACTTC. The encoded protein is CASDRGQAQETQYF.

Remarks on this clone: Other DNA sequences from this sample encode an identical CDR3 as well. Written as DNA, the CDR3 is TGTGCCAGCAGCCCGTCGGGGCCGTACAATGAGCAGTTCTTC. Translated, it gives CASSPSGPYNEQFF. V is TRBV11-2 and J is TRBJ2-1; D might be TRBD1 or TRBD2, each matching 5 bases. The V and J ends lost 5 bases and 4 bases respectively, with 12 bases between them. This CDR3 contains 14 residues. Germline CDR1 reads SGHAT; CDR2 reads FQNNGV.

With respect to this clone: Other nucleotide sequences in the sample specify the same CDR3. J is TRBJ2-3 and V is TRBV6-5, with D tentatively TRBD2 (6 bases). The CDR3 is 15 residues long. The ends were cut back, 0 bases at V and 3 bases at J, with 10 bases in the middle. Germline V lookup: CDR1 MNHEY, CDR2 SVGAGI. This chain's CDR3 is CASSYSAGGTDTQYF. As DNA, the CDR3 is TGTGCCAGCAGTTACTCGGCTGGGGGGACAGATACGCAGTATTTT.

J is TRBJ2-1 and V is TRBV19; 10 nucleotides match TRBD1. Germline-derived CDR1 and CDR2 are LNHDA and SQIVND (reference sequence). With 7 bases clipped from V and 6 bases from J, the junction kept 6 bases outside the gene matches. This CDR3 contains 14 residues. Here the CDR3 reads CASKGDRGGNEQFF. As DNA, the CDR3 is TGTGCCAGTAAAGGGGACAGGGGTGGCAATGAGCAGTTCTTC.